A few counts support the clone carrying this T cell receptor beta chain. The antigen remains unidentified. V gave up 2 bases and J gave up 7 bases; unmatched junction bases: 9. Germline assignment: CDR1 SGHDN and CDR2 FVKESK. The CDR3 contains 16 residues. The data originate from a study of response to subunit inactivated influenza vaccine. TCRdb re-called the RT-PCR reads through MiXCR, storing one row per CDR3 protein. The sample holds 600,000 to 850,000 distinct CDR3 sequences; less than 15% are singletons and the top ten take around 7.6%. Findings and caveats of the study: Each seasonal flu vaccination may recruit only limited new T cells, authors suggested.

The sequences come from PBMCs from blood, collected 14 to 15 days before vaccination. The source is a man aged 50 to 59 who received an inactivated influenza vaccine. This sequence joins TRBV14 and TRBJ2-1, with 9 bases lining up with TRBD1. CDR3 coding DNA: TGTGCCAGCAGCCAATTCCGGGACAGGGTAATAAATGAGCAGTTCTTC. This encodes CASSQFRDRVINEQFF.